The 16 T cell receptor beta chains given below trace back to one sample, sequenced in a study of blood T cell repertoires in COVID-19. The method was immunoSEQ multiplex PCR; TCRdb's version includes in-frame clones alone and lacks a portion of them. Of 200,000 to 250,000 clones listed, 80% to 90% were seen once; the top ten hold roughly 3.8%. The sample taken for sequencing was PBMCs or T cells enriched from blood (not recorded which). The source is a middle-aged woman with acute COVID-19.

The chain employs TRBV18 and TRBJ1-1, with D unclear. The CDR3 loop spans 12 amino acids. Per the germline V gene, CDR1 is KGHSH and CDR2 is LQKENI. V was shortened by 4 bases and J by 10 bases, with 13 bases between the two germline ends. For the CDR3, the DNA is TGTGCCAGCTCACGGGATAGGGAGGGAGCTTTCTTT. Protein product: CASSRDREGAFF. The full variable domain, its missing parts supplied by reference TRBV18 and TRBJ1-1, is NAGVMQNPRHLVRRRGQEARLRCSPMKGHSHVYWYRQLPEEGLKFMVYLQKENIIDESGMPKERFSAEFPKEGPSILRIQQVVRGDSAAYFCASSRDREGAFFGQGTRLTVV.

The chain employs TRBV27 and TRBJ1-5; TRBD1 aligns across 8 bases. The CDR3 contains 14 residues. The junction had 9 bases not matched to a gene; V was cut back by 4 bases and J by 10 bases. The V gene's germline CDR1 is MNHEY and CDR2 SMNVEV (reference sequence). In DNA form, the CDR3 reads TGTGCCAGCAGTTCTAGGACAGGGCAGGGTCCCCAGCATTTT. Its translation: CASSSRTGQGPQHF.

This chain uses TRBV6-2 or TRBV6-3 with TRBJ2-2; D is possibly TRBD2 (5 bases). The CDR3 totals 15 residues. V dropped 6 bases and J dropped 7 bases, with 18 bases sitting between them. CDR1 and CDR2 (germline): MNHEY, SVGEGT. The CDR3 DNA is TGTGCCAGCAGCACCCGGGAAAGGGCGGGCGGGGAGCTGTTTTTT. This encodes CASSTRERAGGELFF.

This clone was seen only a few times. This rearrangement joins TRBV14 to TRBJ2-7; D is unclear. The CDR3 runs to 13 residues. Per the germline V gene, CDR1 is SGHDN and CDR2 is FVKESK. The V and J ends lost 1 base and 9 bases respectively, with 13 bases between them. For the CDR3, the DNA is TGTGCCAGCAGCCAAGGGCTTGGCCTCGCGCAGTACTTC. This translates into CASSQGLGLAQYF.

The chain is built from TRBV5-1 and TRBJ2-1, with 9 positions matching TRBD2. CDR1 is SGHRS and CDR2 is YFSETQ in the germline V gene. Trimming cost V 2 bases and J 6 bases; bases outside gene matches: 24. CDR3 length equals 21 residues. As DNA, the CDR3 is TGCGCCAGCAGCTTTTCCCCCCCGGGCGCGGGAGGGCCGTTAATATTCAATGAGCAGTTCTTC. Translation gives CASSFSPPGAGGPLIFNEQFF.

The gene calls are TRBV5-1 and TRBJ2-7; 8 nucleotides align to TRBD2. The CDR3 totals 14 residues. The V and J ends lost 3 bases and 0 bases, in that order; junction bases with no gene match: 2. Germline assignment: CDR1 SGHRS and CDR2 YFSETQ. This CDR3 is CASSSSGGSYEQYF. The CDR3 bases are TGCGCCAGCAGCTCCAGCGGGGGCTCCTACGAGCAGTACTTC.

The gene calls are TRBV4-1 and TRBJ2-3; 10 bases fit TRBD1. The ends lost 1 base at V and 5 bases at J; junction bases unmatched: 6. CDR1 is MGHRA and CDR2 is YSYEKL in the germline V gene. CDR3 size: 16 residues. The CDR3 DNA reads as TGCGCCAGCAGCCAAGGGTCAGACAGGGGGCGAGATACGCAGTATTTT. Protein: CASSQGSDRGRDTQYF.

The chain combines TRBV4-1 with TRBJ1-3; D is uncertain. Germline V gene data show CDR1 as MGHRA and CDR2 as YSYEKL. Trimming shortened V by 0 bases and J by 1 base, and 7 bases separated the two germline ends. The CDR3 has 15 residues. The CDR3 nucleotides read TGCGCCAGCAGCCAAGAAGGGAGGTCTGGAAACACCATATATTTT. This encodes CASSQEGRSGNTIYF.

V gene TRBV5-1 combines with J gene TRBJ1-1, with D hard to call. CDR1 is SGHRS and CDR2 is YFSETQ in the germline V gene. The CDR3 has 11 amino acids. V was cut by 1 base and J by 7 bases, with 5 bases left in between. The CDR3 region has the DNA TGCGCCAGCAGCTTGTCCGGTGAAGCTTTCTTT. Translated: CASSLSGEAFF.

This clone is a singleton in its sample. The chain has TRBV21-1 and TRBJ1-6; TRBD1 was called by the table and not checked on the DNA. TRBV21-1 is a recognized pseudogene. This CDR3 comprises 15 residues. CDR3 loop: CASSNWGSLNSPLHF. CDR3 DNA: TGTGCCAGCAGCAATTGGGGCAGCTTAAATTCACCCCTCCACTTT.

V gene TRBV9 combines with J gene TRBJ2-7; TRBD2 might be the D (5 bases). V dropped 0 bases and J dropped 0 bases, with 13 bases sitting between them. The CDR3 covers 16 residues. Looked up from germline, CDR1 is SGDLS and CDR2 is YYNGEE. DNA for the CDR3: TGTGCCAGCAGCGTAGGCGGAGGCCCGGGCTCCTACGAGCAGTACTTC. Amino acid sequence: CASSVGGGPGSYEQYF.

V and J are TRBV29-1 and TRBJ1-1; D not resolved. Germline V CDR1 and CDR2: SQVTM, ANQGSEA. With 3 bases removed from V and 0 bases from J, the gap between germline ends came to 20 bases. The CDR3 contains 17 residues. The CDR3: CSVEISGWPKVNTEAFF. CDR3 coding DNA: TGCAGCGTTGAGATTAGCGGCTGGCCCAAGGTGAACACTGAAGCTTTCTTT.

The CDR3 sequence is CASSASGPTDTQYF. CDR3 DNA sequence: TGTGCCAGCAGCGCTAGCGGACCTACGGATACGCAGTATTTT. This chain links TRBV11-1 with TRBJ2-3, with 7 bases aligning to TRBD2. Per the germline V gene, CDR1 is SGHAT and CDR2 is FQDESV (reference sequence). The CDR3 loop spans 14 amino acids. The ends lost 5 bases at V and 6 bases at J; junction bases unmatched: 8.

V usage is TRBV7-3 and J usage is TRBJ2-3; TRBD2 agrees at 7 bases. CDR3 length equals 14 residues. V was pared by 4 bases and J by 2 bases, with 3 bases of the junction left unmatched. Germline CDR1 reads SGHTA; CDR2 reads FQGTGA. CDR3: CASSSGLVTDTQYF. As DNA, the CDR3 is TGTGCCAGCAGCTCCGGACTAGTCACAGATACGCAGTATTTT.

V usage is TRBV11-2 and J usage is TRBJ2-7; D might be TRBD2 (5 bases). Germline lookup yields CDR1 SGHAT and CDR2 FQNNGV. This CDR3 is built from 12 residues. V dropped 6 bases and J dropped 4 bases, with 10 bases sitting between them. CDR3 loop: CASRTGGYEQYF. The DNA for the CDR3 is TGTGCCAGCAGAACCGGAGGATACGAGCAGTACTTC. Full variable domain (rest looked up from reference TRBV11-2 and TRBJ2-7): EAGVAQSPRYKIIEKRQSVAFWCNPISGHATLYWYQQILGQGPKLLIQFQNNGVVDDSQLPKDRFSAERLKGVDSTLKIQPAKLEDSAVYLCASRTGGYEQYFGPGTRLTVT.

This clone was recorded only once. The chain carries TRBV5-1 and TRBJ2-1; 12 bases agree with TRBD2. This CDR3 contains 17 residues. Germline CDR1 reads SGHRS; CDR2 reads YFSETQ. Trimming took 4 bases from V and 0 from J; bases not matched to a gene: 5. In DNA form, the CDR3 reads TGCGCCAGCAGCAGGACTAGCGGGGTAAGCTCCTACAATGAGCAGTTCTTC. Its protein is CASSRTSGVSSYNEQFF.